The present TCR beta chain was sequenced within a study of a mutant IDH1 vaccine in newly diagnosed glioma. Study-level background: Every participant had undergone radiotherapy, temozolomide, or both before, and most underwent both.

Comment on this clone: Its antigen is undetermined.

Described time point: week 11, during vaccination. Every vaccine dose comprised 300 ug of mutant IDH1 20-mer peptide plus topical imiquimod. Every donor had a new WHO grade 3 or 4 astrocytoma that was IDH1-mutant, with loss of nuclear ATRX. The assay was immunoSEQ multiplex PCR, and TCRdb's table has in-frame clones only and misses some. The sample lists 55,000 to 65,000 clones, 80% seen once, with 5.5% to 7% in the top ten. Germline V gene sequence: CDR1 SGHTA, CDR2 FQGNSA. This CDR3 comprises 13 residues. Deletions cut 1 base from V and 1 base from J, with 4 bases between. This clonotype was sampled from a man aged 45-60 years with glioma. The specimen was PBMCs, collected from a glioma patient whose treatment included an IDH1 peptide vaccine. The rearrangement uses TRBV7-2 and TRBJ1-1; D unresolved. Here the CDR3 DNA reads TGTGCCAGCAGCTTAGGAGAGAACACTGAAGCTTTCTTT. It translates to CASSLGENTEAFF.